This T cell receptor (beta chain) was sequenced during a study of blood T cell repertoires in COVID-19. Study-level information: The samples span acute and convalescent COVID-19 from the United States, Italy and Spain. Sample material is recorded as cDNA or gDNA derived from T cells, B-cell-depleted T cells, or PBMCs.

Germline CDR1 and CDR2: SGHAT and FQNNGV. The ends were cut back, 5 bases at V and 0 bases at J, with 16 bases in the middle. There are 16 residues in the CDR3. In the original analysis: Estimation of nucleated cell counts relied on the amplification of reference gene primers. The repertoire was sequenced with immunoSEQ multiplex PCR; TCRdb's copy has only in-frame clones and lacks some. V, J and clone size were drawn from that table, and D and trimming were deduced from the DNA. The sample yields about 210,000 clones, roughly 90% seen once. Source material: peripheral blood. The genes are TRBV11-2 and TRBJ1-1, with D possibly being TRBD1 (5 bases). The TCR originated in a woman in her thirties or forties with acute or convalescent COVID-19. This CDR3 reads CASSKPPRTLNTEAFF. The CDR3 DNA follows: TGTGCCAGCAGCAAACCCCCGAGGACATTGAACACTGAAGCTTTCTTT.